One and the same sample provided the 32 T cell receptor beta chains below, sequenced in a study of control samples from healthy donors and cancer patients. The data were produced by immunoSEQ multiplex PCR, yet TCRdb's version contains in-frame clones alone and is incomplete. Here the sample spans about 150,000 clones, over 85% being singletons. The source material was blood. The origin of the receptors is a middle-aged man in good health.

This clone occurred once. The chain carries TRBV19 and TRBJ1-5, with a possible D match to TRBD1 (5 bases). CDR3 length: 12 residues. CDR1 is LNHDA and CDR2 is SQIVND in the germline V gene (reference sequence). The V and J ends lost 4 bases and 11 bases respectively, with 12 bases between them. In nucleotides, the CDR3 is TGTGCCAGTAGTAGGGACTCGTTCACCCAGCATTTT. Translated: CASSRDSFTQHF.

J is TRBJ2-7 and V is TRBV9; 12 bases agree with TRBD1. The CDR3 contains 16 residues. Looked up from germline, CDR1 is SGDLS and CDR2 is YYNGEE. J was trimmed by 3 bases and V by 3 bases; bases with no gene match: 7. The DNA of the CDR3 is TGTGCCAGCAGCGCCGGGACAGGGGGCGCGCTCTACGAGCAGTACTTC. It specifies CASSAGTGGALYEQYF.

J is TRBJ1-1 and V is TRBV5-6; D unresolved. The germline CDR1 and CDR2 sequences are SGHDT and YYEEEE. The CDR3 covers 13 residues. The V gene lost 4 bases and the J gene lost 7 bases, with 14 bases spanning the gap. The CDR3 sequence: CASSANGPLEAFF. The CDR3 DNA sequence: TGTGCCAGCAGCGCGAACGGACCGCTTGAAGCTTTCTTT.

V usage is TRBV6-2 or TRBV6-3 and J usage is TRBJ2-5; maybe TRBD2 (5 bases). The CDR3 runs 16 residues. The V end was cut by 5 bases, the J end by 3 bases, with 19 bases between. Per germline, CDR1 MNHEY and CDR2 SVGEGT. The CDR3 region has the DNA TGTGCCAGCAGTCCCCCCCACCGGACTGTGAAAGAGACCCAGTACTTC. Protein product: CASSPPHRTVKETQYF.

The table lists this clone with a count of one. V is TRBV5-1 and J is TRBJ2-1; D possibly corresponds to TRBD2 (5 bases). Trimming removed 6 bases at V and 5 bases at J, with 18 bases between. Germline CDR1 and CDR2: SGHRS and YFSETQ. This CDR3 has 15 amino acids. CDR3 DNA sequence: TGCGCCAGCACCATCTCGAGGGCTTCGCACAATGAGCAGTTCTTC. This codes for CASTISRASHNEQFF.

The rearrangement links TRBV3-1 (or the pseudogene TRBV3-2) to TRBJ2-1; D is unclear. V shed 10 bases and J shed 7 bases, with 11 bases lying between them. There are 11 residues in the CDR3. Germline V CDR1 and CDR2: LGHDT, YNNKEL (reference sequence). CDR3 amino acids: CATQHRNEQFF. The DNA for the CDR3 is TGTGCCACCCAACATAGAAATGAGCAGTTCTTC.

The CDR3 spells CASSPGNEQFF. The CDR3 coding sequence is TGCGCCAGCAGCCCCGGGAATGAGCAGTTCTTC. This rearrangement joins TRBV5-1 to TRBJ2-1; no firm D call. The CDR3 sequence is 11 residues long. Trimming cost V 4 bases and J 7 bases, with 6 bases left between them. CDR1 is SGHRS, CDR2 YFSETQ, per germline.

The V and J genes are TRBV28 and TRBJ2-4; D may be TRBD2 (6 bases). CDR3 length: 16 residues. Trimming shortened V by 4 bases and J by 7 bases, and 20 bases separated the two germline ends. The germline gives CDR1 MDHEN, CDR2 SYDVKM. This CDR3 reads CASSSLHEGAGNIQYF. Here the CDR3 DNA reads TGTGCCAGCAGTTCGCTCCACGAAGGGGCGGGGAACATTCAGTACTTC.

The chain recombines TRBV7-9 with TRBJ1-1; the D is unclear. Trimming took 6 bases from V and 0 from J, leaving 5 bases between them. The CDR3 is 12 amino acids. CDR1 and CDR2 (germline): SEHNR, FQNEAQ (reference sequence). The CDR3 loop reads CASREMNTEAFF. In DNA form, the CDR3 reads TGTGCCAGCAGGGAGATGAACACTGAAGCTTTCTTT.

The V and J genes are TRBV12-5 and TRBJ1-5; D is undetermined. Germline assignment: CDR1 LGHNT and CDR2 FRNRAP. V gave up 1 base and J gave up 7 bases, with 8 bases separating them. The length of the CDR3 is 13 residues. The CDR3 spells CASGLGIEQPQHF. In DNA form, the CDR3 reads TGTGCTAGTGGTTTGGGAATAGAGCAGCCCCAGCATTTT.

V gene TRBV6-5 combines with J gene TRBJ1-3, with D uncertain. CDR1 is MNHEY, CDR2 SVGAGI, per germline. This CDR3 is 15 amino acids long. V shed 0 bases and J shed 4 bases, with 10 bases lying between them. The CDR3 loop reads CASSYSQSVGNTIYF. The CDR3 bases are TGTGCCAGCAGTTACTCTCAGAGTGTCGGAAACACCATATATTTT.

J is TRBJ1-1 and V is TRBV3-1 (or the pseudogene TRBV3-2); no definite D call. The CDR3 runs to 13 residues. V lost 1 base, J lost 11 bases, and 14 bases lay in between. Germline assignment: CDR1 LGHDT and CDR2 YNNKEL (reference sequence). The DNA of the CDR3 is TGTGCCAGCAGCCAAGGAGAGATGCCGATGGCTTTCTTT. Translation: CASSQGEMPMAFF.

The chain couples TRBV9 to TRBJ2-3, with D unclear. The CDR3 consists of 14 residues. Trimming took off 4 bases at V and 6 bases at J, with 15 bases between the two ends. CDR1 is SGDLS and CDR2 is YYNGEE in the germline V gene. CDR3 sequence (DNA): TGTGCCAGCAGCCCCTCCGTGAGTAAGGATACGCAGTATTTT. This sequence encodes CASSPSVSKDTQYF.

The chain joins TRBV3-1 (or the pseudogene TRBV3-2) to TRBJ2-7; TRBD1 is a possible D gene (5 bases). Germline V gene data show CDR1 as LGHDT and CDR2 as YNNKEL (reference sequence). CDR3 length: 13 amino acids. Trimming took 1 base from V and 2 from J, leaving 6 bases between them. This chain's CDR3 is CASSQGRAYEQYF. The CDR3 region has the DNA TGTGCCAGCAGCCAAGGCAGGGCCTACGAGCAGTACTTC.

The chain uses TRBV3-1 (or the pseudogene TRBV3-2) and TRBJ2-3; D is perhaps TRBD2 (6 bases). The germline V and J ends were trimmed by 4 bases and 2 bases, with 10 bases remaining between them. The CDR3 spans 14 residues. Germline CDR1 reads LGHDT; CDR2 reads YNNKEL (reference sequence). The CDR3 reads CASSRWEVTDTQYF. DNA for the CDR3: TGTGCCAGCAGCCGTTGGGAGGTCACAGATACGCAGTATTTT.

The chain joins TRBV12-3 or TRBV12-4 to TRBJ1-2, with no clear D. The CDR3 covers 13 residues. Trimming pared 2 bases from V and 8 bases from J, leaving 12 bases between. The CDR3 protein is CASSLISWSGYTF. The CDR3 bases are TGTGCCAGCAGTTTAATTTCCTGGAGCGGCTACACCTTC.

V usage is TRBV2 and J usage is TRBJ1-3; maybe TRBD1 (6 bases). The CDR3 is made up of 16 amino acids. The germline V gene encodes CDR1 SNHLY and CDR2 FYNNEI. V dropped 8 bases and J dropped 4 bases, with 21 bases sitting between them. The CDR3 DNA reads TGTGCCAGCTCCGGGCTAAGCAGGGGTTCCGGAAACACCATATATTTT. This sequence encodes CASSGLSRGSGNTIYF.

The chain combines TRBV19 with TRBJ1-2; D possibly corresponds to TRBD1 (5 bases). The CDR3 loop spans 15 amino acids. CDR1 LNHDA and CDR2 SQIVND come from the germline V gene (reference sequence). V was shortened by 7 bases and J by 6 bases, with 21 bases between the two germline ends. The CDR3 spells CASTIRGGAGNGYTF. The CDR3 region has the DNA TGTGCCAGTACCATCAGAGGAGGGGCAGGGAATGGCTACACCTTC.

The chain carries TRBV6-5 and TRBJ2-1, with TRBD1 matching over 8 bases. Germline V lookup: CDR1 MNHEY, CDR2 SVGAGI. With 6 bases clipped from V and 6 bases from J, the junction kept 4 bases outside the gene matches. The CDR3 contains 13 residues. The CDR3 DNA reads as TGTGCCAGCAGACCTACAGGGGGCAATGAGCAGTTCTTC. Its protein product is CASRPTGGNEQFF.

The genes are TRBV6-5 and TRBJ1-5, with 10 nucleotides matching TRBD1. With V trimmed by 8 bases and J by 4 bases, 5 bases remained unmatched. CDR1 MNHEY and CDR2 SVGAGI come from the germline V gene. CDR3 size: 14 residues. CDR3 amino acids: CASCKGQGNQPQHF. As DNA, the CDR3 is TGTGCCAGCTGTAAGGGACAGGGGAATCAGCCCCAGCATTTT.

The J gene is TRBJ1-4, the V gene TRBV4-1; D remains ambiguous. The CDR3 length is 14 residues. Germline V gene lookup returns CDR1 MGHRA and CDR2 YSYEKL. V lost 0 bases to trimming and J lost 10 bases, with 12 bases between them. The CDR3 bases are TGCGCCAGCAGCCAAGATCGGGTCGGTGTAAAACTGTTTTTT. Translating it yields CASSQDRVGVKLFF.

V and J are TRBV7-2 and TRBJ2-1; D is uncertain. The V gene's germline CDR1 is SGHTA and CDR2 FQGNSA. The ends were cut back, 1 base at V and 11 bases at J, with 6 bases in the middle. The CDR3 sequence is 11 residues long. Written as DNA, the CDR3 is TGTGCCAGCAGCTTAGGGCAGAAGCAGTTCTTC. Its protein is CASSLGQKQFF.

The chain couples TRBV30 to TRBJ2-2; D tentatively fits TRBD1 or TRBD2 (5 bases each). Germline CDR1 and CDR2: GTSNPN and SVGIG (reference sequence). V was clipped by 1 base and J by 5 bases, with 8 bases between them. This CDR3 comprises 13 residues. CDR3 sequence (DNA): TGTGCCTGGAGTGACTGGGGGACCGGGGAGCTGTTTTTT. It codes for CAWSDWGTGELFF.

The DNA of the CDR3 is TGTGCCTGGAGTACCGCCCCGGCCGAGCAGTACTTC. Translating it yields CAWSTAPAEQYF. This sequence joins TRBV30 and TRBJ2-7; the D is unclear. Germline CDR1 is GTSNPN and CDR2 is SVGIG (reference sequence). The CDR3 has 12 residues. V lost 2 bases and J lost 6, with 11 bases in between.

This clone was counted only a few times. The chain is built from TRBV14 and TRBJ1-6, with 10 bases identical to TRBD1. Germline V gene lookup returns CDR1 SGHDN and CDR2 FVKESK. V gave up 5 bases and J gave up 7 bases; unmatched junction bases: 2. The CDR3 runs to 14 residues. This CDR3 is CASSSGQGNSPLHF. In nucleotides, the CDR3 is TGTGCCAGCAGCTCGGGACAGGGGAATTCACCCCTCCACTTT.

The chain recombines TRBV4-1 with TRBJ1-1, with a possible D match to TRBD1 (6 bases). The CDR3 is 16 residues long. The V gene's germline CDR1 is MGHRA and CDR2 YSYEKL. The V end lost 0 bases, the J end lost 1 base, and 12 bases lay between the germline ends. CDR3 nucleotide sequence: TGCGCCAGCAGCCAAGATGACGGGGGCGGGAACACTGAAGCTTTCTTT. As protein: CASSQDDGGGNTEAFF.

The chain couples TRBV6-1 to TRBJ2-3; D unresolved. V lost 2 bases to trimming and J lost 5 bases, with 2 bases between them. Germline CDR1 reads MNHNS; CDR2 reads SASEGT. The CDR3 spans 11 residues. The CDR3 nucleotides are TGTGCCAGCAGTGAAAGAGATACGCAGTATTTT. It specifies CASSERDTQYF.

This chain uses TRBV7-2 with TRBJ2-5; the D gene could be TRBD1 or TRBD2 (5 bases each). The CDR3 loop spans 14 amino acids. Trimming removed 3 bases from V and 0 bases from J, with 8 bases in between. From germline, CDR1 is SGHTA and CDR2 FQGNSA. The CDR3 loop reads CASSLGVDQETQYF. The DNA for the CDR3 is TGTGCCAGCAGCTTGGGGGTAGACCAAGAGACCCAGTACTTC.

This chain joins TRBV21-1 and TRBJ1-4. TRBV21-1 is termed a pseudogene. There are 14 residues in the CDR3. CDR3 amino acids: CASSGPGRSAELFF. The CDR3 nucleotides are TGTGCCAGCAGTGGTCCGGGGCGATCAGCAGAACTGTTTTTT.

The chain links TRBV5-6 to TRBJ2-5; a weak D match, TRBD2 (7 bases). The germline V gene encodes CDR1 SGHDT and CDR2 YYEEEE. Trimming removed 0 bases from V and 5 bases from J, with 20 bases in between. The CDR3 contains 17 residues. The CDR3 reads CASSLGTLWGGHETQYF. As DNA, the CDR3 is TGTGCCAGCAGCTTGGGGACCCTTTGGGGGGGGCACGAGACCCAGTACTTC.

This chain connects TRBV5-1 to TRBJ2-3; perhaps TRBD2 as D (5 bases). The CDR3 covers 12 residues. Germline V gives CDR1 SGHRS, CDR2 YFSETQ. V was trimmed by 7 bases and J by 4 bases, leaving 10 bases between them. The CDR3 sequence is CASEGFPDTQYF. CDR3 coding DNA: TGCGCCAGCGAGGGTTTCCCAGATACGCAGTATTTT.

The V gene is TRBV4-1, the J gene TRBJ1-2; D is undetermined. Per germline, CDR1 MGHRA and CDR2 YSYEKL. CDR3 length: 16 amino acids. The ends were cut back, 0 bases at V and 0 bases at J, with 11 bases in the middle. Here the CDR3 DNA reads TGCGCCAGCAGCCAAGATCCGCAGCCGGCTAACTATGGCTACACCTTC. This sequence encodes CASSQDPQPANYGYTF.